This paragraph covers one TCR beta chain sequence. Its antigen is undetermined. This may be a read error, as it is one base from a much larger clone. Tagging with unique molecular identifiers was applied to individual cDNA molecules. TCRdb reprocessed the 5' RACE reads via MiXCR and lists one record per CDR3 protein. This sample has 40,000 to 50,000 distinct CDR3 sequences, with 13% found just once. V was pared by 9 bases and J by 5 bases, with 20 bases between. The CDR3 contains 14 residues. Germline V gives CDR1 SGHRS, CDR2 YFSETQ. The source of the sample is a study of early T cells in non-severe SARS-CoV-2 infection. The wider study: Chains from this unsorted whole-blood bulk RNA could not be paired.

Whole-study results and caveats: In VDJdb matching, anti-spike CD8 responses were favored while private and CD4 specificities went missing.

Material: whole blood. The gene calls are TRBV5-1 and TRBJ1-1; tentative D call: TRBD1 (6 bases). The source is an adult who was a healthcare worker with PCR-confirmed SARS-CoV-2 infection or an uninfected control (not recorded which). The CDR3 sequence is CANTLGGRQTEAFF. Written as DNA, the CDR3 is TGCGCCAACACCCTGGGGGGGCGGCAGACTGAAGCTTTCTTT.